This TCR beta chain was observed in a study of control samples from healthy donors and cancer patients. Here immunoSEQ multiplex PCR was the method, and the copy in TCRdb shows in-frame clones only, minus some. Here the sample spans roughly 86,000 clones, about nine tenths being singletons. The CDR3 totals 13 residues. The V end lost 1 base, the J end lost 5 bases, and 9 bases lay between the germline ends. CDR1 and CDR2 (germline): SGHNT, YYREEE (reference sequence). The sample comprised blood. This TCR came from a man aged 25-40 years in good health. J is TRBJ2-5 and V is TRBV5-4; D gene uncertain. The CDR3 sequence: CASSLLPAETQYF. CDR3 bases: TGTGCCAGCAGCTTGTTACCAGCGGAGACCCAGTACTTC.